A single sample gave rise to the 8 T cell receptor beta chains below, sequenced in a study of blood T cell repertoires in COVID-19. Some clones are missing from TCRdb's copy, which holds only in-frame ones; the method was immunoSEQ multiplex PCR. In the table there are around 230,000 clones, around 90% of which are singletons. Input material: PBMCs or T cells enriched from blood (not recorded which). These receptors were taken from a woman in her twenties or thirties who had recovered from COVID-19.

About this clone: Other DNA sequences in this sample translate to the same CDR3. The rearrangement links TRBV18 to TRBJ1-2; D uncertain. Germline V gene data show CDR1 as KGHSH and CDR2 as LQKENI. The ends were cut back, 3 bases at V and 4 bases at J, with 6 bases in the middle. This CDR3 spans 12 amino acids. Here the CDR3 reads CASSPDSYGYTF. The CDR3 nucleotides are TGTGCCAGCTCACCTGACTCCTATGGCTACACCTTC.

The chain combines TRBV5-5 with TRBJ1-1, with a tentative D call TRBD1 (5 bases). Germline-derived CDR1 and CDR2 are SGHKS and YYEKEE (reference sequence). This CDR3 region has 15 residues. Trimming took 1 base from V and 1 from J, leaving 11 bases between them. CDR3 nucleotide sequence: TGTGCCAGCAGCTTGATCCAGGGAGGGAACACTGAAGCTTTCTTT. Protein: CASSLIQGGNTEAFF.

The chain employs TRBV3-1 (or the pseudogene TRBV3-2) and TRBJ2-5; 12 bases agree with TRBD2. Per the germline V gene, CDR1 is LGHDT and CDR2 is YNNKEL (reference sequence). Trimming removed 4 bases from V and 4 bases from J; junction bases left unmatched: 10. This CDR3 contains 17 residues. CDR3 DNA: TGTGCCAGCAGCCGGATGACTAGCGGGGGATCTGGAGAGACCCAGTACTTC. It codes for CASSRMTSGGSGETQYF.

The rearrangement links TRBV5-5 to TRBJ2-3; 8 bases map to TRBD2. There are 17 residues in the CDR3. V shed 0 bases and J 6 bases; nucleotides not matched to a gene: 12. Per germline, CDR1 SGHKS and CDR2 YYEKEE (reference sequence). CDR3 in DNA: TGTGCCAGCAGCTTGGTGGGGCGGGGGGATTGGACGGATACGCAGTATTTT. Translation: CASSLVGRGDWTDTQYF.

This clone has a single count. The V call is TRBV3-1 (or the pseudogene TRBV3-2), the J call TRBJ1-3; possible D gene TRBD1, 5 bases. The V gene's germline CDR1 is LGHDT and CDR2 YNNKEL (reference sequence). The CDR3 sequence is 11 residues long. V dropped 1 base and J dropped 14 bases, with 9 bases sitting between them. CDR3 nucleotide sequence: TGTGCCAGCAGCCAAGGACAGCCCCTATATTTT. This translates into CASSQGQPLYF.

The chain uses TRBV3-1 (or the pseudogene TRBV3-2) and TRBJ1-5; 10 bases are shared with TRBD1. The germline V gene encodes CDR1 LGHDT and CDR2 YNNKEL (reference sequence). CDR3 length: 17 amino acids. With V trimmed by 1 base and J by 7 bases, 10 bases remained unmatched. CDR3 loop: CASSQAGTGVSSQPQHF. CDR3 coding DNA: TGTGCCAGCAGCCAAGCCGGGACAGGGGTATCAAGCCAGCCCCAGCATTTT.

CDR3 DNA: TGTGCCAGCAGTTCCGGGACAGGGGGAAACTACGAGCAGTACTTC. Its translation: CASSSGTGGNYEQYF. The rearrangement links TRBV11-3 to TRBJ2-7; TRBD1 matches 11 bases. With V trimmed by 6 bases and J by 3 bases, 7 bases remained unmatched. Germline lookup yields CDR1 SGHNT and CDR2 YENEEA. The CDR3 has 15 amino acids. Together with reference TRBV11-3 and TRBJ2-7, the CDR3 gives the full variable domain: EAGVVQSPRYKIIEKKQPVAFWCNPISGHNTLYWYLQNLGQGPELLIRYENEEAVDDSQLPKDRFSAERLKGVDSTLKIQPAELGDSAVYLCASSSGTGGNYEQYFGPGTRLTVT.

V and J are TRBV19 and TRBJ2-5; 8 nucleotides agree with TRBD2. The ends lost 10 bases at V and 4 bases at J; junction bases unmatched: 8. This CDR3 region has 13 residues. The germline CDR1 and CDR2 sequences are LNHDA and SQIVND (reference sequence). The CDR3 DNA sequence: TGTGCCATAGAGACTAGCGAAGGAGAGACCCAGTACTTC. The encoded protein is CAIETSEGETQYF.